This paragraph reports one TCR beta chain. The data stem from a study of early T cells in non-severe SARS-CoV-2 infection. V gave up 6 bases and J gave up 7 bases, with 19 bases separating them. This CDR3 is 16 amino acids long. The germline V gene has CDR1 SGHAT and CDR2 FQNNGV. TCRdb independently ran MiXCR on the 5' RACE reads; one entry per CDR3 protein. The table records 70,000 to 95,000 distinct CDR3 sequences, over 12% of them present only once. This TCR was sampled from an adult who was a healthcare worker with PCR-confirmed SARS-CoV-2 infection or an uninfected control (not recorded which). The chain combines TRBV11-2 with TRBJ1-6; perhaps TRBD1 as D (5 bases). The sample comprised whole blood. The CDR3 sequence is CASRSPGTKPNSPLHF. Here the CDR3 DNA reads TGTGCCAGCAGATCGCCGGGGACCAAACCGAATTCACCCCTCCACTTT.